This is a list of T cell receptor beta chains from one sample in a study of T cell repertoires and leukemia-associated antigens. No cognate antigen is known for these TCRs. TCRdb independently ran MiXCR on the 5' RACE reads; one entry per CDR3 protein. The top ten clones hold 30% to 40% of a sample with around 12,000 distinct CDR3 sequences, 35% to 45% of them seen once. The sample comprised CD3+ T cells sorted from blood and cultured. These receptors all come from a female donor in good health. Each CDR3 is given with its conserved first and last residue. The D gene is left open where the match is weak. Rows may omit the clone size; those that give it use once, few, many or a size class.

V: TRBV9; D: NA; size: few; J: TRBJ2-1; CDR3: CASSSFAASSYNEQFF; DNA: TGTGCCAGCAGCAGCTTTGCGGCCAGCTCCTACAATGAGCAGTTCTTC
V: TRBV27; D: NA; size: medium-sized; J: TRBJ2-7; CDR3: CATQRGAGIDYEQYF; DNA: TGTGCCACCCAAAGAGGGGCAGGGATTGACTACGAGCAGTACTTC
V: TRBV6-1; D: TRBD2; size: many; J: TRBJ2-5; CDR3: CASSEVLAGQETQYF; DNA: TGTGCCAGCAGTGAAGTACTAGCGGGACAAGAGACCCAGTACTTC
V: TRBV29-1; D: NA; size: NA; J: TRBJ2-7; CDR3: CSFRDTGVSYEQYF; DNA: TGCAGCTTCCGGGACACGGGAGTTTCCTACGAGCAGTACTTC
V: TRBV19; D: NA; size: few; J: TRBJ1-2; CDR3: CASSIGTATKNYGYTF; DNA: TGTGCCAGTAGTATAGGGACGGCAACAAAGAACTATGGCTACACCTTC
V: TRBV4-3; D: NA; size: few; J: TRBJ2-7; CDR3: CASSQEGGLAYEQYF; DNA: TGCGCCAGCAGCCAAGAGGGGGGGCTGGCCTACGAGCAGTACTTC
V: TRBV12-3/TRBV12-4; D: TRBD1; size: NA; J: TRBJ2-4; CDR3: CASSPGQGVAKNIQYF; DNA: TGTGCCAGCAGTCCAGGACAGGGAGTCGCCAAAAACATTCAGTACTTC
V: TRBV14; D: TRBD2; size: NA; J: TRBJ2-1; CDR3: CASSYTTSGMAQFF; DNA: TGTGCCAGCAGCTATACGACTAGCGGAATGGCGCAGTTCTTC
V: TRBV6-4; D: TRBD2; size: NA; J: TRBJ2-1; CDR3: CASSELAGGSHEQFF; DNA: TGTGCCAGCAGTGAGCTAGCGGGGGGGAGTCATGAGCAGTTCTTC
V: TRBV7-9; D: TRBD2; size: NA; J: TRBJ2-1; CDR3: CASSLVGGGSEQFF; DNA: TGTGCCAGCAGCCTCGTGGGGGGAGGGAGTGAGCAGTTCTTC
V: TRBV5-1; D: TRBD2; size: many; J: TRBJ2-5; CDR3: CASSLLIGLAGVRGQETQYF; DNA: TGCGCCAGCAGCTTGCTAATCGGACTAGCGGGAGTGAGGGGACAAGAGACCCAGTACTTC
V: TRBV7-9; D: TRBD2; size: few; J: TRBJ2-1; CDR3: CASSLTGTIPNEQFF; DNA: TGTGCCAGCAGCTTAACCGGGACTATCCCTAATGAGCAGTTCTTC
V: TRBV4-1; D: NA; size: NA; J: TRBJ2-3; CDR3: CASSQDLLQGSDTQYF; DNA: TGCGCCAGCAGCCAAGACCTCCTACAGGGTTCCGATACGCAGTATTTT
V: TRBV5-1; D: TRBD1; size: medium-sized; J: TRBJ2-7; CDR3: CASSNRDSYEQYF; DNA: TGCGCCAGCAGCAACCGGGACAGCTACGAGCAGTACTTC
V: TRBV20-1; D: NA; size: few; J: TRBJ2-7; CDR3: CSAREAGSSYEQYF; DNA: TGCAGTGCTAGAGAGGCAGGGTCCTCCTACGAGCAGTACTTC